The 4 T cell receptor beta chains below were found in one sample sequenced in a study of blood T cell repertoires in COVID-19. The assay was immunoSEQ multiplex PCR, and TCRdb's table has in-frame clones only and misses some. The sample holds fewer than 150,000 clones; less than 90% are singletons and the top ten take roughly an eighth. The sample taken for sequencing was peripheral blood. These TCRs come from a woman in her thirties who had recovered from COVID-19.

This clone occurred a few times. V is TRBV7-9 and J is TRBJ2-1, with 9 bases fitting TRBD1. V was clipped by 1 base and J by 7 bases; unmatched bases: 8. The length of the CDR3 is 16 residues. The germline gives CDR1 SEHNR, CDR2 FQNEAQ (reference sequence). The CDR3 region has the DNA TGTGCCAGCAGCTTAGTTATACGGACAGGGGTGAATGAGCAGTTCTTC. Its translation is CASSLVIRTGVNEQFF. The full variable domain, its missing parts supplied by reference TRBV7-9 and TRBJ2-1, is DTGVSQNPRHKITKRGQNVTFRCDPISEHNRLYWYRQTLGQGPEFLTYFQNEAQLEKSRLLSDRFSAERPKGSFSTLEIQRTEQGDSAMYLCASSLVIRTGVNEQFFGPGTRLTVL.

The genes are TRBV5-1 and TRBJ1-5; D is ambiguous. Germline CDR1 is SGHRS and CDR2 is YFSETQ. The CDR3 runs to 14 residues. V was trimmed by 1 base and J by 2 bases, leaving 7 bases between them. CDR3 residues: CASSLSTGNQPQHF. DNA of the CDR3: TGCGCCAGCAGCTTGTCCACTGGCAATCAGCCCCAGCATTTT.

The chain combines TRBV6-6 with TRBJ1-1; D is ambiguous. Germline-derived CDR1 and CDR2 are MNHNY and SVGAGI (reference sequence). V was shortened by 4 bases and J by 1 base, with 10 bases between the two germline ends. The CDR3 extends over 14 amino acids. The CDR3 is CASSLSGRNTEAFF. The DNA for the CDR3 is TGTGCCAGCAGTTTATCCGGGAGGAACACTGAAGCTTTCTTT.

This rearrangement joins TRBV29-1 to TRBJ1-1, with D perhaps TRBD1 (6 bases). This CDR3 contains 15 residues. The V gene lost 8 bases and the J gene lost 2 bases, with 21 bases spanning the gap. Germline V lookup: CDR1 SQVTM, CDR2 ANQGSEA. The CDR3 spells CSSITGTSFNTEAFF. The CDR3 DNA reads TGCAGCTCGATAACCGGGACATCTTTTAACACTGAAGCTTTCTTT.